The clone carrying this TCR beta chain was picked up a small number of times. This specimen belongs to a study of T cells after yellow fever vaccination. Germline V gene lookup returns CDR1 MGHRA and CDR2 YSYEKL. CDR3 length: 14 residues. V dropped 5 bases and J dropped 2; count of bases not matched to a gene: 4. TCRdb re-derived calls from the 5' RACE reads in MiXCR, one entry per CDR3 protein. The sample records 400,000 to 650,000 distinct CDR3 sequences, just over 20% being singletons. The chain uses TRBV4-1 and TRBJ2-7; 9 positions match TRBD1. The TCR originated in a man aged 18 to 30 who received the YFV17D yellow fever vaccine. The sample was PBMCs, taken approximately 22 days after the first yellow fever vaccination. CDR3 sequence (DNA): TGCGCCAGCAGCTCCCGGGACAGGGCCTACGAGCAGTACTTC. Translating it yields CASSSRDRAYEQYF.